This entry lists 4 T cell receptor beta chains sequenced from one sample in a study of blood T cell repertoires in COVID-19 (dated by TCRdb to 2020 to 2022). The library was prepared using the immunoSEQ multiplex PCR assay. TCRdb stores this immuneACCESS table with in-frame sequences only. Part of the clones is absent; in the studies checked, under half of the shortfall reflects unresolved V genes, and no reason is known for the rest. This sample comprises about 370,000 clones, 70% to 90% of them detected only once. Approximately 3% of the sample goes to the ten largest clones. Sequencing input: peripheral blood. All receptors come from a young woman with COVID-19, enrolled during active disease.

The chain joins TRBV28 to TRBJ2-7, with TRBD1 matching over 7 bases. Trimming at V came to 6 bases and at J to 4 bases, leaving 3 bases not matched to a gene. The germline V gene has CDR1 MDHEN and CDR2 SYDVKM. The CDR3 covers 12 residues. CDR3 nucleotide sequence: TGTGCCAGCAGGAAACAGGGGTACGAGCAGTACTTC. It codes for CASRKQGYEQYF.

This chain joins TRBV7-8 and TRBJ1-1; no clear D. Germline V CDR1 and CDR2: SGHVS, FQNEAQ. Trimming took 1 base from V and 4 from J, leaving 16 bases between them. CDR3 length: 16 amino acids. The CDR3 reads CASSLGPRTSGTEAFF. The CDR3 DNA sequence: TGTGCCAGCAGCTTAGGGCCCAGGACCAGCGGCACTGAAGCTTTCTTT.

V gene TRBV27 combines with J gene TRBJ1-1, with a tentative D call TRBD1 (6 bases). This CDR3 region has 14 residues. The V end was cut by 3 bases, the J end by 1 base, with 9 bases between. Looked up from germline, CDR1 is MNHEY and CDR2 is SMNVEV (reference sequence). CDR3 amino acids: CASSFQGRNTEAFF. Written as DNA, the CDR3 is TGTGCCAGCAGTTTCCAGGGGCGGAACACTGAAGCTTTCTTT.

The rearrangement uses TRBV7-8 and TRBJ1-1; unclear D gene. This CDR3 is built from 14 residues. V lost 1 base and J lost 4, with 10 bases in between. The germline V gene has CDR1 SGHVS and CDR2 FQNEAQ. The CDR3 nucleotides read TGTGCCAGCAGCTTAGAGGCGGAGCTCACTGAAGCTTTCTTT. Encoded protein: CASSLEAELTEAFF.